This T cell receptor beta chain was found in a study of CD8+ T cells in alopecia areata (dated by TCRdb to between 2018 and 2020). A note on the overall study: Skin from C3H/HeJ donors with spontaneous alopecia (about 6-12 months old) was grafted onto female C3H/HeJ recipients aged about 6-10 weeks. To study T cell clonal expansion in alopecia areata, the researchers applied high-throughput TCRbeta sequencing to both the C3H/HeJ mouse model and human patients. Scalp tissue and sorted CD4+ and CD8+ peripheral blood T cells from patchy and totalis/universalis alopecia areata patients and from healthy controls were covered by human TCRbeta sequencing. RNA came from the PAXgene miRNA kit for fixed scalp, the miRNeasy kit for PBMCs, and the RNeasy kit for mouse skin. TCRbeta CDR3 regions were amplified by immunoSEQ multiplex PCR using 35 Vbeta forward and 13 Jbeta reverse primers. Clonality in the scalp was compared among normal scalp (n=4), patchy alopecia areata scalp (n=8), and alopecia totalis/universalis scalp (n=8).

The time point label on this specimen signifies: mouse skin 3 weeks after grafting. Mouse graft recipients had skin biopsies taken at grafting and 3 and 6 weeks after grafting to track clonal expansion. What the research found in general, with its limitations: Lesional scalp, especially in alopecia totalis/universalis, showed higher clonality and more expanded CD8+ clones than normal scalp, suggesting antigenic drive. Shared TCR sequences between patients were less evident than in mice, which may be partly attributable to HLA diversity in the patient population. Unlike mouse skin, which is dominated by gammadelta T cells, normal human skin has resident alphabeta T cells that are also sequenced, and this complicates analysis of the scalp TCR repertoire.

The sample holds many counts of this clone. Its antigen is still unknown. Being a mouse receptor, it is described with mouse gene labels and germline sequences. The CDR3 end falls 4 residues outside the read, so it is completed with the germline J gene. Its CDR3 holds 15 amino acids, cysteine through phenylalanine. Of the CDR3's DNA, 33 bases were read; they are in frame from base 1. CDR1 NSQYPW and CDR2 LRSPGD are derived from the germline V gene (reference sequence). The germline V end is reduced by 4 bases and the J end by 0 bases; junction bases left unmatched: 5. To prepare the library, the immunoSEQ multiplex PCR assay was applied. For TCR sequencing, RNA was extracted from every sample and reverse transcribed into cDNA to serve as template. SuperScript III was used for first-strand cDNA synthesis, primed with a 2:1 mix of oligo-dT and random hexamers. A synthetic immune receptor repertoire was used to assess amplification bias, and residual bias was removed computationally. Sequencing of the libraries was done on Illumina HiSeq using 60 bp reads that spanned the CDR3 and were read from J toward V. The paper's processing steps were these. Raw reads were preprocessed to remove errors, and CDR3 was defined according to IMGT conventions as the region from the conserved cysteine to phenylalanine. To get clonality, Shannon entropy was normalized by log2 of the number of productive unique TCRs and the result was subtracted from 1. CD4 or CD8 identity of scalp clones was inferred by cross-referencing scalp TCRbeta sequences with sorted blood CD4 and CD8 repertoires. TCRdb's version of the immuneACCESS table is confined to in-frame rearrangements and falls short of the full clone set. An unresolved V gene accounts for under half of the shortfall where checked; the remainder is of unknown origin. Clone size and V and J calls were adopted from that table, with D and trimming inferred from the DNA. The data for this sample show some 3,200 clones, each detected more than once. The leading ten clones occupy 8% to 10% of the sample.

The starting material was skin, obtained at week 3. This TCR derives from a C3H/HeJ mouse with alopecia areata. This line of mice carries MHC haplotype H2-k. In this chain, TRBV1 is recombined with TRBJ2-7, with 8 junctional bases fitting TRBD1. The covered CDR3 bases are TGCACCTGCAGTGGGACAGGGTACAGCTCCTAT. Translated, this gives CTCSGTGYSSY. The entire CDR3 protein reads CTCSGTGYSSYEQYF.